This T cell receptor beta chain appears in the sequencing data of a study of immune characterization of retroperitoneal liposarcoma. The CDR3 extends over 13 amino acids. V lost 7 bases, J lost 2 bases, and 11 bases lay in between. From germline, CDR1 is MNHNS and CDR2 SASEGT. TCRdb re-derived calls from the PCR reads in MiXCR, one entry per CDR3 protein. Of around 1,700 distinct CDR3 sequences in the sample, around 52% are singletons; the top ten hold over 9%. The clonotype originates from a male donor with retroperitoneal liposarcoma. Sequencing input: tumor tissue. The chain has TRBV6-1 and TRBJ2-5; D is possibly TRBD2 (5 bases). The CDR3: CASIRAAQETQYF. CDR3 coding DNA: TGTGCCAGCATAAGAGCGGCTCAAGAGACCCAGTACTTC.